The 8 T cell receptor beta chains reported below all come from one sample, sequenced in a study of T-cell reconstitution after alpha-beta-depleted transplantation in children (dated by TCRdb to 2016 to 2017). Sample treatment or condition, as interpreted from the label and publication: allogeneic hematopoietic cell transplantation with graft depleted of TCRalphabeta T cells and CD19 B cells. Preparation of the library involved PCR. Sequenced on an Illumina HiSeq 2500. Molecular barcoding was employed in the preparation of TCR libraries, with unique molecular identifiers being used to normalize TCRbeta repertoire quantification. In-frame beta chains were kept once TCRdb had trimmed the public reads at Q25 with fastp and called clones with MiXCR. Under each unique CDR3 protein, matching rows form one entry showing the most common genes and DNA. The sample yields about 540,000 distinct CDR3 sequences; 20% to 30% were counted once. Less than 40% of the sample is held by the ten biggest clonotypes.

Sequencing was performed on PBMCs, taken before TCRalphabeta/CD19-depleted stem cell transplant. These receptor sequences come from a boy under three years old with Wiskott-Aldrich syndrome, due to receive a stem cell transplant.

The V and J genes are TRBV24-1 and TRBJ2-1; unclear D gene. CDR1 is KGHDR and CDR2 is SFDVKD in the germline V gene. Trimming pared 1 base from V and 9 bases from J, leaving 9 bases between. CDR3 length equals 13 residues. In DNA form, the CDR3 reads TGTGCCACCAGTGATTTTAATCCTAGTGAGCAGTTCTTC. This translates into CATSDFNPSEQFF.

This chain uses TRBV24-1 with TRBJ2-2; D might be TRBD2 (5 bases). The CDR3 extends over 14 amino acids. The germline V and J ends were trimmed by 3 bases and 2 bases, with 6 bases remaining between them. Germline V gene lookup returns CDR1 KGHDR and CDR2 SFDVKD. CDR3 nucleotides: TGTGCCACCAGTGATCCGGGAAACACCGGGGAGCTGTTTTTT. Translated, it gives CATSDPGNTGELFF.

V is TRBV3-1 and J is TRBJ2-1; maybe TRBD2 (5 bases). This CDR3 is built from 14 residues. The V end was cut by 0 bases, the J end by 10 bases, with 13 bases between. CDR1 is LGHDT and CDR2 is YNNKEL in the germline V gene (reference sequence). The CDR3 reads CASSQDYHPSEQFF. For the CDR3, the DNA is TGTGCCAGCAGCCAAGATTATCATCCTAGCGAGCAGTTCTTC.

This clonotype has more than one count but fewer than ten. The CDR3 bases are TGCGCCAGCAGCTTGGTTGTGACCCAATATCGGGGTGAGCAGTTCTTC. The encoded protein is CASSLVVTQYRGEQFF. This chain uses TRBV5-1 with TRBJ2-1, with D possibly matching TRBD2 (5 bases). The CDR3 length is 16 residues. From germline, CDR1 is SGHRS and CDR2 YFSETQ. V lost 0 bases and J 9 bases, leaving 19 bases between the germline ends. Full variable domain (rest looked up from reference TRBV5-1 and TRBJ2-1): KAGVTQTPRYLIKTRGQQVTLSCSPISGHRSVSWYQQTPGQGLQFLFEYFSETQRNKGNFPGRFSGRQFSNSRSEMNVSTLELGDSALYLCASSLVVTQYRGEQFFGPGTRLTVL.

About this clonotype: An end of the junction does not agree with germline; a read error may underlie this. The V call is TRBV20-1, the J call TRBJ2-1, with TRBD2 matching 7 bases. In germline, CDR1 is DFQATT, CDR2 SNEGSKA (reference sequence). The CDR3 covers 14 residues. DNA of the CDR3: TGCAGTGCAAGAGAGACTAGCAAGGTCAATGAGCAGTTCTTC. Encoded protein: CSARETSKVNEQFF.

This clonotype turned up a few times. The CDR3 bases are TGTGCCAGCAGTTTATCGCTAGCGGGAGCAAACAATGAGCAGTTCTTC. Protein product: CASSLSLAGANNEQFF. The J gene is TRBJ2-1, the V gene TRBV27, with 10 bases fitting TRBD2. V lost 0 bases, J lost 5 bases, and 4 bases stayed unmatched. Looked up from germline, CDR1 is MNHEY and CDR2 is SMNVEV (reference sequence). The length of the CDR3 is 16 residues.

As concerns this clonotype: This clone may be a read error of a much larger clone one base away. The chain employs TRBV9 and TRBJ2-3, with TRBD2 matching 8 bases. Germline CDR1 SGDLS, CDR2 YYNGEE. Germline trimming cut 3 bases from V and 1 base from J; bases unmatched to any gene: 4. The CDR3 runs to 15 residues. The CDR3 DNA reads TGTGCCAGCAGCGCGGGACTAGTGGGCACAGATACGCAGTATTTT. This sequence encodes CASSAGLVGTDTQYF.

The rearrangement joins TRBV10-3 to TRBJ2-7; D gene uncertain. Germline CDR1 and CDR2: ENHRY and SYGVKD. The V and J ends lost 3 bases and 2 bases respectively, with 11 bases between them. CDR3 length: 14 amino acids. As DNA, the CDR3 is TGTGCCATCAGTGATTACGTGGACCCCTACGAGCAGTACTTC. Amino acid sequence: CAISDYVDPYEQYF.